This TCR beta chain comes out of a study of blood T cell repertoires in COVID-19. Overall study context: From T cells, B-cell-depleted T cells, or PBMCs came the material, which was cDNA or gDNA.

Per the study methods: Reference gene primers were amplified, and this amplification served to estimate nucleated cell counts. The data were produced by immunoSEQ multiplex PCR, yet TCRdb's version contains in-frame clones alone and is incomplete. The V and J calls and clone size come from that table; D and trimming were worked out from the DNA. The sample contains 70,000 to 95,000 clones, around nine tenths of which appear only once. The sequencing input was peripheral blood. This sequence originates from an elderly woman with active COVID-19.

The CDR3 here is CATSSQQNSPLHF. The CDR3 DNA follows: TGTGCCACCAGCAGCCAACAGAATTCACCCCTCCACTTT. The gene calls are TRBV15 and TRBJ1-6; D uncertain. Germline CDR1 LNHNV, CDR2 YYDKDF (reference sequence). There are 13 residues in the CDR3. V gave up 3 bases and J gave up 7 bases, with 7 bases separating them.